Listed here are 24 T cell receptor beta chains from one sample, sequenced in a study of T cell responses to AZD1222 COVID-19 vaccine. The method was immunoSEQ multiplex PCR; TCRdb's version includes in-frame clones alone and lacks a portion of them. Of 95,000 to 100,000 clones in the sample, 90% were seen once. Material: peripheral blood, obtained on day 0 of AZD1222 vaccination. These receptors were taken from an adult in good health.

This chain links TRBV29-1 with TRBJ1-1; no definite D call. CDR3 length: 11 residues. The germline V and J ends were trimmed by 7 bases and 0 bases, with 6 bases remaining between them. CDR1 and CDR2 (germline): SQVTM, ANQGSEA. CDR3 nucleotides: TGCAGCGACCACCTGAACACTGAAGCTTTCTTT. It codes for CSDHLNTEAFF.

V gene TRBV28 combines with J gene TRBJ1-2, with a weak D call TRBD1 (6 bases). Trimming cost V 2 bases and J 4 bases, with 14 bases left between them. The CDR3 has 15 residues. Per the germline V gene, CDR1 is MDHEN and CDR2 is SYDVKM. The CDR3 protein is CASSLNGQGGYGYTF. The CDR3 nucleotides read TGTGCCAGCAGTTTAAACGGGCAAGGGGGCTATGGCTACACCTTC.

This clone was recorded only once. V gene TRBV11-2 combines with J gene TRBJ2-1; D unresolved. This CDR3 spans 13 amino acids. Germline loops: CDR1 SGHAT, CDR2 FQNNGV. V shed 1 base and J shed 12 bases, with 13 bases lying between them. The CDR3 nucleotides are TGTGCCAGCAGCTTAGTTGCGGTACGTTGGCAGTTCTTC. It is translated as CASSLVAVRWQFF.

The chain carries TRBV5-4 and TRBJ1-2, with TRBD1 matching 8 bases. V shed 0 bases, J shed 5 bases, and the junction held 9 bases outside the gene matches. Germline V gene lookup returns CDR1 SGHNT and CDR2 YYREEE (reference sequence). This CDR3 region has 16 residues. The CDR3 DNA reads TGTGCCAGCAGCTTGGACGCCGGGACAGGATTGTATGGCTACACCTTC. Translating it yields CASSLDAGTGLYGYTF. The variable domain in full, with the rest retrieved from reference TRBV5-4 and TRBJ1-2, is ETGVTQSPTHLIKTRGQQVTLRCSSQSGHNTVSWYQQALGQGPQFIFQYYREEENGRGNFPPRFSGLQFPNYSSELNVNALELDDSALYLCASSLDAGTGLYGYTFGSGTRLTVV.

The V call is TRBV27, the J call TRBJ1-2, with 7 bases that match TRBD1. Germline CDR1 and CDR2: MNHEY and SMNVEV (reference sequence). Trimming took 7 bases from V and 7 from J; bases not matched to a gene: 9. The CDR3 spans 13 residues. The CDR3 loop reads CASTSTGTPGYTF. The CDR3 DNA reads as TGTGCCAGCACCTCGACAGGGACTCCTGGCTACACCTTC.

This rearrangement joins TRBV11-2 to TRBJ1-2; a weak D match, TRBD1 (5 bases). Germline V gives CDR1 SGHAT, CDR2 FQNNGV. This CDR3 spans 15 amino acids. Trimming removed 3 bases from V and 4 bases from J, with 15 bases in between. The CDR3 nucleotides are TGTGCCAGCAGCTTGGATGGAGGGGCGATCTATGGCTACACCTTC. Its protein is CASSLDGGAIYGYTF.

This chain uses TRBV27 with TRBJ1-1, with unresolved D. V dropped 2 bases and J dropped 0 bases, with 4 bases sitting between them. The CDR3 has 13 amino acids. Germline values: CDR1 MNHEY, CDR2 SMNVEV (reference sequence). The DNA for the CDR3 is TGTGCCAGCAGTTTAGTAGTGAACACTGAAGCTTTCTTT. This gives the protein CASSLVVNTEAFF.

This chain uses TRBV28 with TRBJ2-1; 9 bases fit TRBD2. CDR3 length equals 16 residues. The germline gives CDR1 MDHEN, CDR2 SYDVKM. V was clipped by 3 bases and J by 4 bases; unmatched bases: 7. DNA of the CDR3: TGTGCCAGCAGTTTTATTCTTAGCGGGGGATACAATGAGCAGTTCTTC. Translation gives CASSFILSGGYNEQFF.

The chain joins TRBV19 to TRBJ1-5; no clear D. The V and J ends lost 1 base and 6 bases respectively, with 13 bases between them. The CDR3 extends over 15 amino acids. The germline CDR1 and CDR2 sequences are LNHDA and SQIVND (reference sequence). This CDR3 reads CASSIGPSDGQPQHF. CDR3 DNA: TGTGCCAGTAGTATAGGCCCCTCGGACGGTCAGCCCCAGCATTTT.

This clone was found a few times. CDR3 sequence: CATSDPRWADEQYF. In DNA, the CDR3 is TGTGCCACCAGTGATCCTCGCTGGGCCGACGAGCAGTACTTC. The chain has TRBV24-1 and TRBJ2-7, with unresolved D. V lost 3 bases and J 5 bases, leaving 13 bases between the germline ends. The length of the CDR3 is 14 residues. Germline loops: CDR1 KGHDR, CDR2 SFDVKD.

This chain uses TRBV14 with TRBJ2-2; D unclear. The CDR3 is 17 amino acids. With 0 bases removed from V and 2 bases from J, the gap between germline ends came to 13 bases. Germline V gene lookup returns CDR1 SGHDN and CDR2 FVKESK. CDR3 loop: CASSQDLMGINTGELFF. For the CDR3, the DNA is TGTGCCAGCAGCCAAGATCTAATGGGGATCAACACCGGGGAGCTGTTTTTT.

V gene TRBV5-1 combines with J gene TRBJ1-2; 11 bases match TRBD1. Germline V lookup: CDR1 SGHRS, CDR2 YFSETQ. J lost 4 bases, V lost 3 bases, and 5 bases had no gene match. The CDR3 is 15 residues long. CDR3 nucleotides: TGCGCCAGCAGCTCCGGACAGGGGGCAGGCTATGGCTACACCTTC. Translated: CASSSGQGAGYGYTF.

The rearrangement joins TRBV7-9 to TRBJ1-1; no definite D call. The CDR3 spans 12 residues. V was shortened by 3 bases and J by 4 bases, with 6 bases between the two germline ends. Germline assignment: CDR1 SEHNR and CDR2 FQNEAQ (reference sequence). The CDR3 nucleotides are TGTGCCAGCAGCTTTGAACGCACTGAAGCTTTCTTT. The encoded protein is CASSFERTEAFF.

The CDR3 region is CASAQTFTLHF. The CDR3 DNA reads TGTGCCAGCGCCCAGACTTTCACCCTCCACTTT. The chain joins TRBV7-8 to TRBJ1-6; D ambiguous. This CDR3 is built from 11 residues. V was clipped by 8 bases and J by 14 bases, with 13 bases between them. Per germline, CDR1 SGHVS and CDR2 FQNEAQ.

The chain employs TRBV14 and TRBJ1-6; no clear D gene. CDR1 is SGHDN and CDR2 is FVKESK in the germline V gene. The V and J ends lost 1 base and 9 bases respectively, with 10 bases between them. This CDR3 is 14 amino acids long. The chain's CDR3 is CASSQGVSSSPLHF. DNA of the CDR3: TGTGCCAGCAGCCAAGGCGTGAGTAGTTCACCCCTCCACTTT. The whole variable domain, remainder taken from reference TRBV14 and TRBJ1-6, is EAGVTQFPSHSVIEKGQTVTLRCDPISGHDNLYWYRRVMGKEIKFLLHFVKESKQDESGMPNNRFLAERTGGTYSTLKVQPAELEDSGVYFCASSQGVSSSPLHFGNGTRLTVT.

This clone has a handful of counts. V gene TRBV4-1 combines with J gene TRBJ1-1, with D maybe TRBD1 (6 bases). The CDR3 totals 14 residues. The germline gives CDR1 MGHRA, CDR2 YSYEKL. V lost 4 bases to trimming and J lost 4 bases, with 13 bases between them. The CDR3 loop reads CASSPLGRGTEAFF. CDR3 DNA: TGCGCCAGCAGCCCGTTGGGCAGGGGCACTGAAGCTTTCTTT.

This sequence joins TRBV7-2 and TRBJ2-3, with 8 nucleotides matching TRBD1. The CDR3 runs to 19 residues. V was pared by 1 base and J by 0 bases, with 12 bases of the junction left unmatched. Germline lookup yields CDR1 SGHTA and CDR2 FQGNSA. The CDR3 here is CASSLGGQGRTTSTDTQYF. The DNA for the CDR3 is TGTGCCAGCAGCTTAGGCGGACAGGGAAGAACCACTAGCACAGATACGCAGTATTTT.

The chain carries TRBV28 and TRBJ1-1, with TRBD1 matching 9 bases. Germline CDR1 MDHEN, CDR2 SYDVKM. The V and J ends lost 6 bases and 3 bases, in that order; junction bases with no gene match: 5. CDR3 size: 14 residues. CDR3 loop: CASRPTGGHTEAFF. The CDR3 DNA reads as TGTGCCAGCAGGCCGACAGGGGGGCACACTGAAGCTTTCTTT. Together with reference TRBV28 and TRBJ1-1, the CDR3 gives the full variable domain: DVKVTQSSRYLVKRTGEKVFLECVQDMDHENMFWYRQDPGLGLRLIYFSYDVKMKEKGDIPEGYSVSREKKERFSLILESASTNQTSMYLCASRPTGGHTEAFFGQGTRLTVV.

V usage is TRBV30 and J usage is TRBJ1-1; a weak D match, TRBD1 (6 bases). Germline-derived CDR1 and CDR2 are GTSNPN and SVGIG (reference sequence). The CDR3 runs 13 residues. V lost 8 bases and J 4 bases, leaving 17 bases between the germline ends. The CDR3 loop is CALLRGLRTEAFF. The CDR3 DNA sequence: TGTGCCCTGCTACGGGGGCTGCGCACTGAAGCTTTCTTT.

The CDR3 here is CASSPTTGGTTEAFF. For the CDR3, the DNA is TGCGCCAGCAGCCCGACGACAGGGGGCACGACTGAAGCTTTCTTT. V usage is TRBV4-1 and J usage is TRBJ1-1; 10 bases fit TRBD1. Trimming at V came to 4 bases and at J to 5 bases, leaving 7 bases not matched to a gene. The CDR3 consists of 15 residues. Germline V gene data show CDR1 as MGHRA and CDR2 as YSYEKL.

The chain is built from TRBV7-8 and TRBJ1-4; D remains unclear. V was clipped by 2 bases and J by 5 bases, with 9 bases between them. The CDR3 length is 14 residues. Germline CDR1 SGHVS, CDR2 FQNEAQ. The CDR3: CASSLTRLNEKLFF. The CDR3 nucleotides are TGTGCCAGCAGCTTAACCAGGCTAAATGAAAAACTGTTTTTT. Based on the CDR3 plus reference TRBV7-8 and TRBJ1-4, the full variable domain is GAGVSQSPRYKVAKRGQDVALRCDPISGHVSLFWYQQALGQGPEFLTYFQNEAQLDKSGLPSDRFFAERPEGSVSTLKIQRTQQEDSAVYLCASSLTRLNEKLFFGSGTQLSVL.

This clone was found a few times. The V and J genes are TRBV12-3 or TRBV12-4 and TRBJ1-1, with 8 positions matching TRBD1. The CDR3 covers 13 residues. J was trimmed by 2 bases and V by 4 bases; bases with no gene match: 0. The CDR3 sequence: CASSSGGNTEAFF. The CDR3 bases are TGTGCCAGCAGTTCAGGGGGCAACACTGAAGCTTTCTTT.

The chain combines TRBV7-9 with TRBJ1-3, with TRBD1 identical over 9 bases. The CDR3 is 16 amino acids. Germline CDR1 is SEHNR and CDR2 is FQNEAQ (reference sequence). Trimming at V came to 5 bases and at J to 0 bases, leaving 5 bases not matched to a gene. CDR3 residues: CASSQGTGNSGNTIYF. The CDR3 DNA is TGTGCCAGCAGCCAAGGGACAGGGAACTCTGGAAACACCATATATTTT. Filled out from reference TRBV7-9 and TRBJ1-3, the complete variable domain reads DTGVSQNPRHKITKRGQNVTFRCDPISEHNRLYWYRQTLGQGPEFLTYFQNEAQLEKSRLLSDRFSAERPKGSFSTLEIQRTEQGDSAMYLCASSQGTGNSGNTIYFGEGSWLTVV.

The chain links TRBV19 to TRBJ1-4; unclear D gene. This CDR3 is 11 amino acids long. Germline V lookup: CDR1 LNHDA, CDR2 SQIVND (reference sequence). Trimming left V 7 bases short and J 12 bases short, with 12 bases between. The CDR3 DNA sequence: TGTGCCAGTACCTCTCTCGGGGAACTGTTTTTT. Translation: CASTSLGELFF.